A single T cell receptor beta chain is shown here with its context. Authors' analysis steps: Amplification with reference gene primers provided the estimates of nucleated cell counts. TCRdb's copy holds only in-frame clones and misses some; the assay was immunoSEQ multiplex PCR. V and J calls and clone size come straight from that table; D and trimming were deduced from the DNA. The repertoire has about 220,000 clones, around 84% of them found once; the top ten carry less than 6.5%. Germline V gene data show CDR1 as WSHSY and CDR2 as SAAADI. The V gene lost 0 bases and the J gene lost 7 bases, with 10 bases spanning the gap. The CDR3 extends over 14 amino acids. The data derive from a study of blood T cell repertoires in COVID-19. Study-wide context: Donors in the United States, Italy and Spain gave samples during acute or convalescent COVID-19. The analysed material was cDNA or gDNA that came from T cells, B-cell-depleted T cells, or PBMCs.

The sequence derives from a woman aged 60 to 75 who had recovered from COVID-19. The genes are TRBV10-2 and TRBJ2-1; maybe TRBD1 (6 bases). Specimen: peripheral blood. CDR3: CASSESGRGNEQFF. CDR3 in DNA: TGCGCCAGCAGTGAGTCGGGAAGGGGGAATGAGCAGTTCTTC.